This TCR beta chain was captured in a study of T cells after yellow fever vaccination (dated by TCRdb to between 2018 and 2020). General notes on the study: The SMART-Seq v4 Ultra Low Input RNA kit was used to prepare libraries from fractions with low cell numbers. To follow T-cell clones before and after primary and booster YFV17D yellow fever vaccination, bulk TCR alpha and beta repertoires were sequenced over time. Blood was collected at multiple timepoints before and after primary and secondary immunization, and bulk PBMC replicates and cell subsets were isolated. Two healthy male donors made up the cohort, one aged 18 to 29 years and the other aged 30 to 40 years. The investigation overall reported the following: The secondary T-cell response was found to be weaker but faster than the primary response, with a peak reached on day 5 rather than on day 15. Because the study included only a couple of donors, the extent to which the findings can be generalized is limited. Computational filtering was required because FACS-sorted repertoires could contain abundant contaminating clonotypes from the bulk population. A small fraction of clonotypes showed up in both the CD4 and CD8 compartments, probably as a result of convergent recombination. After the booster, most clones that had expanded after primary vaccination were detected again (over 95% of CD4 and around nine tenths of CD8), suggesting broad maintenance of memory.

Synthesis of TCR cDNA relied on 5'RACE template switching, a step that introduced a universal primer site along with unique molecular identifiers. cDNA synthesis was primed from both the TCR alpha and TCR beta constant segments. Two PCR steps were used to amplify libraries, with sample barcodes and sequencing adapters being added in the second step. Sequencing of libraries was performed on Illumina HiSeq 2500 (2x100 bp) or NovaSeq (2x150 bp). Under the source paper's analysis protocol: Demultiplexing of reads and collapsing into UMI consensus sequences were performed with MIGEC, and V(D)J alignment was carried out with MiXCR. Clonotypes responding to the vaccine were identified with edgeR on replicate PBMC samples, with the criteria of FDR below 0.01 and a log2 fold change above 5 up to day 15. CD4 or CD8 identity was assigned to each bulk clonotype according to whether the clonotype was present at higher abundance in the sequenced CD4 repertoire or the sequenced CD8 repertoire. TCRdb handled the public reads itself, with Q25 trimming in fastp and clone calling in MiXCR, and kept productive beta chains. When rows share a CDR3 protein, they turn into one entry using the most common DNA and genes. For this entry, the V and J calls and clone size follow TCRdb and not the study's own pipeline. In all, the sample holds hundreds of thousands of distinct CDR3 sequences, and approximately 9% of those were seen once. Over 15% of the sample is in the top ten clones.

V and J lose 4 bases and 3 bases, and a span of 14 bases separates them. The cysteine opens and the phenylalanine closes a CDR3 of 15 amino acids. Just CDR3 DNA is preserved here, 45 bases in frame from base 1. CDR1 is given as SGDLS and CDR2 as YYNGEE, both from the germline V gene. Taken with the paper, the label for treatment or condition translates to: live attenuated yellow fever vaccine strain. At every blood-draw timepoint, two biological replicates of bulk PBMCs were collected. PBMCs were isolated from peripheral blood using a standard Ficoll-Paque protocol. TriZol was used to extract RNA from bulk PBMCs, from CD4 and CD8 fractions, and from dextramer-positive and dextramer-negative fractions. Points on this clonotype: What antigen it recognizes has not been identified. The sample holds no much larger clone one base away, and base qualities are not on file.

Sequences were derived from PBMCs, sampled on the day of the first yellow fever vaccination. The chain employs TRBV9 and TRBJ1-3, with no D gene named confidently. The TCR was taken from a man younger than 30 who received the YFV17D yellow fever vaccine. The CDR3 amino acid sequence is: CASSPWVSGGNTIYF. Here is the DNA: TGTGCCAGCAGCCCCTGGGTCTCGGGTGGAAACACCATATATTTT.